This T cell receptor (beta chain) was identified in a study of molecular identifiers for immune sequencing clone quantification. The V gene's germline CDR1 is SEHNR and CDR2 FQNEAQ (reference sequence). The CDR3 length is 15 residues. The V segment lost 4 bases and the J segment 4 bases; nucleotides outside the gene matches: 8. RNA fractions of 10%, 30% or 50% and roughly 17,000 to 1,100,000 sorted cells were the source of naive CD8 libraries. Isolation of naive CD8 T cells was achieved by sorting on a CD8+CD4-CCR7+CD45RA+ phenotype. The study, taken as a whole, reports: In naive cells, under 1% of molecules belonged to clones above 20 RNA copies, against over 97% in effector cells.

The authors built bulk TCR libraries by previously described methods with listed TCR primers. TCRdb processed the PCR reads anew with MiXCR; each CDR3 protein has one entry. Of about 53,000 distinct CDR3 sequences listed, about a third were seen once; the top ten hold 3.5% to 4%. There are a few counts of this clonotype. Its cognate antigen is unknown. The chain couples TRBV7-9 to TRBJ2-7; 9 nucleotides agree with TRBD1. The clonotype comes from a human donor in good health. Some libraries in this study had Jurkat cell RNA spiked in. Sequenced sample: naive CD8+ T cells from blood, with Jurkat cell RNA spiked in. Subset given: FACS-sorted CD8+CD4-CCR7+CD45RA+ naive T cells. This CDR3 is CASSSLTGGEYEQYF. In DNA form, the CDR3 reads TGTGCCAGCAGCTCCCTGACAGGGGGTGAGTACGAGCAGTACTTC.